The TCR beta chain described here comes from a study of cytomegalovirus exposure and HLA in healthy donors. Study overall: In a later analysis, it was reported that the roughly 130 validation repertoires had been produced on the same platform as the roughly 650 repertoires belonging to the first cohort.

Remarks on this clone: Its cognate antigen is unknown.

V was pared by 4 bases and J by 10 bases, with 9 bases of the junction left unmatched. The CDR3 loop spans 13 amino acids. The germline gives CDR1 SQVTM, CDR2 ANQGSEA. Method: immunoSEQ multiplex PCR; TCRdb's copy keeps in-frame clones and lacks some. The data hold 65,000 or so clones, with just over 90% observed a single time. Whole-study results and caveats: Most observed TCR sequences were rare, whereas some public TCRs were detected in many donors.

Sequenced: PBMCs. V is TRBV29-1 and J is TRBJ1-1; 10 bases match TRBD1. This receptor was identified in a woman under 30 in good health and CMV-seronegative. The CDR3 spells CSVGQGALVGAFF. In nucleotides, the CDR3 is TGCAGCGTTGGACAGGGGGCCCTTGTCGGAGCTTTCTTT.